This entry lists 25 T cell receptor beta chains sequenced from one sample in a study of T-cell memory formation after mild COVID-19. TCRdb redid the calling of the 5' RACE reads with MiXCR, one entry per CDR3 protein. The table lists around 260,000 distinct CDR3 sequences, roughly 17% of them singletons, with roughly 22% in the top ten. Sequencing was done on a sample of PBMCs or a T cell subset sorted from them (not recorded which). These receptors originate from a man between 18 and 29 years old who had mild COVID-19 (a few samples of this study predate the infection). Cell type and time point are not known.

This rearrangement joins TRBV14 to TRBJ1-1; maybe TRBD1 (5 bases). The CDR3 sequence is 14 residues long. From germline, CDR1 is SGHDN and CDR2 FVKESK. The V and J ends lost 1 base and 1 base respectively, with 7 bases between them. Here the CDR3 reads CASSQGQKNTEAFF. DNA for the CDR3: TGTGCCAGCAGCCAAGGACAGAAGAACACTGAAGCTTTCTTT.

This clonotype appeared a few times. The rearrangement joins TRBV7-2 to TRBJ2-1, with TRBD2 as a possible D gene (5 bases). Germline V lookup: CDR1 SGHTA, CDR2 FQGNSA. The CDR3 has 12 amino acids. V lost 5 bases and J lost 15, with 17 bases in between. The CDR3 loop reads CASSDALGRRFF. Written as DNA, the CDR3 is TGTGCCAGCAGCGACGCACTAGGACGGCGGTTCTTC.

The V call is TRBV29-1, the J call TRBJ2-1; 9 bases agree with TRBD1. The CDR3 consists of 15 residues. Germline V gene sequence: CDR1 SQVTM, CDR2 ANQGSEA. V dropped 7 bases and J dropped 5; count of bases not matched to a gene: 12. For the CDR3, the DNA is TGCAGCGGCATAAATAACAGGGGGCCTAACAATGAGCAGTTCTTC. Residues: CSGINNRGPNNEQFF.

This chain joins TRBV7-9 and TRBJ2-7; 7 nucleotides match TRBD1. The germline CDR1 and CDR2 sequences are SEHNR and FQNEAQ (reference sequence). J lost 1 base, V lost 8 bases, and 2 bases had no gene match. The CDR3 is made up of 12 amino acids. CDR3 loop: CASGTASYEQYF. Here the CDR3 DNA reads TGTGCCAGCGGGACAGCTTCCTACGAGCAGTACTTC.

Many counts were recorded for this clonotype. The chain has TRBV7-6 and TRBJ1-1; 7 bases map to TRBD1. CDR3 size: 15 residues. Per germline, CDR1 SGHVS and CDR2 FNYEAQ. V dropped 4 bases and J dropped 4; count of bases not matched to a gene: 9. CDR3 sequence (DNA): TGTGCCAGCAGCTGGAAGACAGGGCCGGGCACTGAAGCTTTCTTT. Its protein is CASSWKTGPGTEAFF.

CDR3 region: CATSDGSHYEQYV. CDR3 coding DNA: TGTGCCACCTCGGACGGATCTCACTACGAGCAGTACGTC. The chain couples TRBV5-4 to TRBJ2-7; D is unclear. Germline loops: CDR1 SGHNT, CDR2 YYREEE (reference sequence). The CDR3 has 13 residues. Trimming stripped 9 bases from V and 3 bases from J, with 16 bases between.

The V call is TRBV6-5, the J call TRBJ1-4; D is perhaps TRBD1 (5 bases). This CDR3 comprises 15 residues. The V and J ends lost 5 bases and 5 bases respectively, with 15 bases between them. Germline assignment: CDR1 MNHEY and CDR2 SVGAGI. CDR3 sequence: CASSRLRGGNEKLFF. CDR3 DNA: TGTGCCAGCAGTAGACTGAGGGGCGGGAATGAAAAACTGTTTTTT.

The chain carries TRBV28 and TRBJ2-2; TRBD1 is a possible D gene (6 bases). Looked up from germline, CDR1 is MDHEN and CDR2 is SYDVKM. Trimming removed 6 bases at V and 7 bases at J, with 12 bases between. This CDR3 contains 13 residues. The CDR3 here is CASRRTGYGELFF. For the CDR3, the DNA is TGTGCCAGCAGACGTACAGGGTACGGGGAGCTGTTTTTT.

This clonotype has just a few counts. V usage is TRBV7-3 and J usage is TRBJ2-1, with unresolved D. Germline V CDR1 and CDR2: SGHTA, FQGTGA. The CDR3 covers 13 residues. The V end was cut by 5 bases, the J end by 6 bases, with 11 bases between. DNA of the CDR3: TGTGCCAGCAGCCCGGAAGACCGCAATGAGCAGTTCTTC. It translates to CASSPEDRNEQFF.

A few counts support this clonotype. The chain carries TRBV20-1 and TRBJ1-2, with D unclear. CDR1 is DFQATT and CDR2 is SNEGSKA in the germline V gene (reference sequence). There are 12 residues in the CDR3. V was pared by 0 bases and J by 8 bases, with 10 bases between. As DNA, the CDR3 is TGCAGTGCTAGAGATCTGAGATACGGCTACACCTTC. This encodes CSARDLRYGYTF.

This chain uses TRBV20-1 with TRBJ2-3, with 7 bases that match TRBD2. Germline V gene lookup returns CDR1 DFQATT and CDR2 SNEGSKA (reference sequence). The V gene end was trimmed by 3 bases and the J gene end by 1 base; junction bases not matched to a gene: 13. The CDR3 is made up of 17 amino acids. CDR3 DNA sequence: TGCAGTGCTAGTTTCCCTCTGGGGGGGGTCGGCACAGATACGCAGTATTTT. This gives the protein CSASFPLGGVGTDTQYF.

This chain connects TRBV5-5 to TRBJ2-7, with D possibly being TRBD1 or TRBD2 (5 bases each). The CDR3 is 14 amino acids. Germline V gives CDR1 SGHKS, CDR2 YYEKEE (reference sequence). The ends were cut back, 2 bases at V and 4 bases at J, with 13 bases in the middle. As DNA, the CDR3 is TGTGCCAGCAGCTTCGGATGGGACGGTTACGAGCAGTACTTC. This sequence encodes CASSFGWDGYEQYF.

V usage is TRBV7-7 and J usage is TRBJ2-4; perhaps TRBD2 as D (6 bases). Per germline, CDR1 SSHAT and CDR2 FNYEAQ (reference sequence). Trimming removed 5 bases at V and 6 bases at J, with 11 bases between. The CDR3 has 13 amino acids. This chain's CDR3 is CASSPRGANIQYF. The CDR3 nucleotides read TGTGCCAGCAGCCCGCGCGGGGCAAACATTCAGTACTTC.

This clonotype was seen a handful of times. The rearrangement links TRBV7-2 to TRBJ1-1; no clear D. The germline CDR1 and CDR2 sequences are SGHTA and FQGNSA. V lost 1 base to trimming and J lost 3 bases, with 3 bases between them. The length of the CDR3 is 12 residues. CDR3 protein: CASSLVYTEAFF. As DNA, the CDR3 is TGTGCCAGCAGCTTAGTGTACACTGAAGCTTTCTTT.

This clonotype has only a few counts. The chain carries TRBV12-3 or TRBV12-4 and TRBJ1-3; TRBD1 matches at 8 bases. This CDR3 is 15 amino acids long. The V gene end was trimmed by 5 bases and the J gene end by 4 bases; junction bases not matched to a gene: 7. CDR3 protein: CASSEDRVDGNTIYF. CDR3 nucleotides: TGTGCCAGCAGTGAGGACAGGGTCGACGGAAACACCATATATTTT.

This chain joins TRBV12-3 or TRBV12-4 and TRBJ2-7; D remains ambiguous. The CDR3 totals 13 residues. V lost 7 bases and J 0 bases, leaving 10 bases between the germline ends. CDR3 sequence reads: CASTPGRSYEQYF. The CDR3 coding sequence is TGTGCCAGCACACCGGGCCGCTCCTACGAGCAGTACTTC.

In this sample, this clonotype turned up a few times. The junction departs from the called germline gene at one end, perhaps through a read error. The chain links TRBV12-3 or TRBV12-4 to TRBJ1-2, with a tentative D call TRBD1 (6 bases). This CDR3 is built from 12 residues. The CDR3 region is CASSFGGMGTRF. The CDR3 DNA follows: TGTGCCAGCAGTTTCGGGGGTATGGGGACACGCTTC.

The CDR3 protein is CASSYLDGRDYGYTF. The DNA for the CDR3 is TGCGCCAGCAGCTACCTGGATGGCCGGGACTATGGCTACACCTTC. The V and J genes are TRBV5-1 and TRBJ1-2; the D is unclear. V lost 3 bases and J 3 bases, leaving 15 bases between the germline ends. The germline V gene encodes CDR1 SGHRS and CDR2 YFSETQ. The CDR3 has 15 amino acids.

This clonotype turned up a few times. The chain joins TRBV6-2 or TRBV6-3 to TRBJ2-5; TRBD1 is a possible D gene (5 bases). The CDR3 contains 15 residues. CDR1 MNHEY and CDR2 SVGEGT come from the germline V gene. Trimming took 6 bases from V and 4 from J, leaving 18 bases between them. CDR3 region: CASRTRTRRGETQYF. Here the CDR3 DNA reads TGTGCCAGCAGAACAAGGACCAGAAGGGGAGAGACCCAGTACTTC.

Ten or more counts support this clonotype. The chain links TRBV5-1 to TRBJ2-3; D not certain. The CDR3 is made up of 15 amino acids. Germline V gives CDR1 SGHRS, CDR2 YFSETQ. The ends were cut back, 3 bases at V and 7 bases at J, with 18 bases in the middle. CDR3 bases: TGCGCCAGCAGCTCAGCCGATCCATACCTTAATACGCAGTATTTT. It specifies CASSSADPYLNTQYF. Variable domain in full (rest from reference TRBV5-1 and TRBJ2-3): KAGVTQTPRYLIKTRGQQVTLSCSPISGHRSVSWYQQTPGQGLQFLFEYFSETQRNKGNFPGRFSGRQFSNSRSEMNVSTLELGDSALYLCASSSADPYLNTQYFGPGTRLTVL.

The rearrangement links TRBV24-1 to TRBJ2-2, with D perhaps matching TRBD1 (6 bases). Per the germline V gene, CDR1 is KGHDR and CDR2 is SFDVKD. The CDR3 runs to 14 residues. Trimming shortened V by 3 bases and J by 6 bases, and 10 bases separated the two germline ends. The CDR3 region is CATSDNRVSGELFF. The DNA for the CDR3 is TGTGCCACCAGTGATAACAGGGTGTCCGGGGAGCTGTTTTTT.

J is TRBJ2-2 and V is TRBV20-1; D not certain. The CDR3 has 13 amino acids. The V end was cut by 4 bases, the J end by 4 bases, with 10 bases between. CDR1 and CDR2 (germline): DFQATT, SNEGSKA (reference sequence). CDR3 sequence reads: CSATAGPTGELFF. The CDR3 nucleotides are TGCAGTGCTACGGCAGGCCCCACCGGGGAGCTGTTTTTT.

This clonotype was counted only a few times. The chain joins TRBV6-5 to TRBJ1-6, with TRBD1 matching over 7 bases. The ends lost 4 bases at V and 0 bases at J; junction bases unmatched: 12. The CDR3 runs 19 residues. Germline CDR1 and CDR2: MNHEY and SVGAGI. Here the CDR3 DNA reads TGTGCCAGCAGTTCAACAGGGGTCAGGCGGACCTCCTATAATTCACCCCTCCACTTT. Protein: CASSSTGVRRTSYNSPLHF.

The V gene is TRBV6-2 or TRBV6-3, the J gene TRBJ2-7; D tentatively reads TRBD1 or TRBD2 (6 bases each). Germline lookup yields CDR1 MNHEY and CDR2 SVGEGT. V shed 4 bases and J shed 4 bases, with 11 bases lying between them. This CDR3 contains 13 residues. CDR3 sequence reads: CASSSGGSYEQYV. The CDR3 region has the DNA TGTGCCAGCAGTTCCGGGGGCAGTTACGAGCAGTACGTC.

A note on this clonotype: Sequence at one end of the junction differs from germline and may be a read error. This chain uses TRBV4-3 with TRBJ1-5; 11 nucleotides align to TRBD1. Looked up from germline, CDR1 is LGHNA and CDR2 is YSLEER. This CDR3 comprises 14 residues. The CDR3: CASSQGQGEQPQNF. CDR3 DNA sequence: TGCGCCAGCAGCCAGGGACAGGGGGAACAGCCCCAGAATTTT.